These T cell receptor beta chains were read from a single sample in a study of cytomegalovirus exposure and HLA in healthy donors. Sequencing used immunoSEQ multiplex PCR; TCRdb keeps in-frame clones, though not all of them. The sample holds 100,000 to 150,000 clones; about 68% are singletons and the top ten take 3.5% to 4.5%. Sequencing was performed on PBMCs. The receptors were sampled from a man aged 35 to 55 in good health and CMV-seropositive. The CDR3 runs from the conserved cysteine through the conserved F or W. The D gene is left open where the match is weak. Size tells how often a clone was seen (once, few, many) or the class of an expanded clone, and some rows leave it out.

abundance: .
j_gene: TRBJ2-7
v_gene: TRBV27
d_gene: TRBD2
CDR3aa: CASSLASGIYEQYF
CDR3nt: TGTGCCAGCAGTTTGGCTAGCGGGATCTACGAGCAGTACTTC

abundance: .
j_gene: TRBJ1-2
v_gene: TRBV12-5
d_gene: .
CDR3aa: CASGPILQGPSNYGYTF
CDR3nt: TGTGCTAGTGGGCCAATCCTACAGGGCCCCTCTAACTATGGCTACACCTTC

abundance: .
j_gene: TRBJ1-2
v_gene: TRBV11-2
d_gene: TRBD1
CDR3aa: CASSLAGGPPYGYTF
CDR3nt: TGTGCCAGCAGCTTAGCAGGGGGTCCTCCTTATGGCTACACCTTC

abundance: .
j_gene: TRBJ2-5
v_gene: TRBV11-2
d_gene: TRBD2
CDR3aa: CASRPGGRETQYF
CDR3nt: TGTGCCAGCAGACCGGGGGGTCGAGAGACCCAGTACTTC

abundance: .
j_gene: TRBJ2-5
v_gene: TRBV6-6
d_gene: TRBD2
CDR3aa: CASSYLAGGPQETQYF
CDR3nt: TGTGCCAGCAGTTATTTAGCGGGAGGGCCTCAAGAGACCCAGTACTTC

abundance: .
j_gene: TRBJ2-5
v_gene: TRBV6-6
d_gene: TRBD2
CDR3aa: CASSSGTSGGVETQYF
CDR3nt: TGTGCCAGCAGTTCCGGGACTAGCGGGGGGGTCGAGACCCAGTACTTC

abundance: .
j_gene: TRBJ1-5
v_gene: TRBV19
d_gene: TRBD1
CDR3aa: CASSIVGGQGNQPQHF
CDR3nt: TGTGCCAGTAGTATAGTGGGAGGACAGGGAAATCAGCCCCAGCATTTT

abundance: few
j_gene: TRBJ1-2
v_gene: TRBV9
d_gene: .
CDR3aa: CASSVEGGPRANYGYTF
CDR3nt: TGTGCCAGCAGCGTAGAAGGAGGGCCCCGAGCTAACTATGGCTACACCTTC

abundance: .
j_gene: TRBJ2-1
v_gene: TRBV7-2
d_gene: TRBD1
CDR3aa: CASSPDRGAYNEQFF
CDR3nt: TGTGCCAGCAGCCCGGACAGGGGGGCCTACAATGAGCAGTTCTTC

abundance: .
j_gene: TRBJ2-1
v_gene: TRBV7-9
d_gene: .
CDR3aa: CASSLGLASNEQFF
CDR3nt: TGTGCCAGCAGCTTAGGCCTAGCAAGCAATGAGCAGTTCTTC

abundance: .
j_gene: TRBJ1-5
v_gene: TRBV18
d_gene: TRBD1
CDR3aa: CASSLDYRGVNQPQHF
CDR3nt: TGTGCCAGCTCACTAGATTACAGGGGAGTCAATCAGCCCCAGCATTTT

abundance: .
j_gene: TRBJ2-7
v_gene: TRBV5-1
d_gene: TRBD1
CDR3aa: CASSPGQGDEQYF
CDR3nt: TGCGCCAGCAGCCCTGGACAGGGGGACGAGCAGTACTTC

abundance: .
j_gene: TRBJ1-5
v_gene: TRBV19
d_gene: .
CDR3aa: CASKAGGNQPQHF
CDR3nt: TGTGCCAGTAAAGCAGGGGGCAATCAGCCCCAGCATTTT

abundance: .
j_gene: TRBJ2-5
v_gene: TRBV11-2
d_gene: TRBD2
CDR3aa: CASSLLRGEEETQYF
CDR3nt: TGTGCCAGCAGCTTATTGCGGGGGGAAGAAGAGACCCAGTACTTC

abundance: few
j_gene: TRBJ1-1
v_gene: TRBV5-1
d_gene: .
CDR3aa: CASSYRLGSMNTEAFF
CDR3nt: TGCGCCAGCAGCTACCGGTTGGGCAGCATGAACACTGAAGCTTTCTTT

abundance: .
j_gene: TRBJ1-5
v_gene: TRBV19
d_gene: .
CDR3aa: CASTVADLQPQHF
CDR3nt: TGTGCCAGTACCGTCGCAGATCTGCAGCCCCAGCATTTT

abundance: few
j_gene: TRBJ2-1
v_gene: TRBV6-1
d_gene: TRBD2
CDR3aa: CASSEAPGTSTNEQFF
CDR3nt: TGTGCCAGCAGTGAAGCCCCCGGGACTAGCACGAATGAGCAGTTCTTC

abundance: .
j_gene: TRBJ2-3
v_gene: TRBV2
d_gene: TRBD1
CDR3aa: CASSEGDRGRNTQYF
CDR3nt: TGTGCCAGCAGTGAAGGGGACAGGGGGAGGAATACGCAGTATTTT

abundance: .
j_gene: TRBJ1-6
v_gene: TRBV6-5
d_gene: .
CDR3aa: CASSSRLSPPALHF
CDR3nt: TGTGCCAGCAGCTCCCGTTTAAGCCCTCCGGCCCTCCACTTT

abundance: .
j_gene: TRBJ1-6
v_gene: TRBV7-9
d_gene: .
CDR3aa: CASSLRGSSYNSPLHF
CDR3nt: TGTGCCAGCAGCTTAAGGGGGAGCTCCTATAATTCACCCCTCCACTTT

abundance: few
j_gene: TRBJ2-5
v_gene: TRBV7-6
d_gene: TRBD2
CDR3aa: CASSLNIAGAQQETQYF
CDR3nt: TGTGCCAGCAGCTTAAATATAGCGGGGGCCCAACAAGAGACCCAGTACTTC

abundance: .
j_gene: TRBJ2-1
v_gene: TRBV30
d_gene: TRBD2
CDR3aa: CAWSVRRGTSGGAYEQFF
CDR3nt: TGTGCCTGGAGTGTAAGGAGGGGGACTAGCGGGGGGGCCTATGAGCAGTTCTTC